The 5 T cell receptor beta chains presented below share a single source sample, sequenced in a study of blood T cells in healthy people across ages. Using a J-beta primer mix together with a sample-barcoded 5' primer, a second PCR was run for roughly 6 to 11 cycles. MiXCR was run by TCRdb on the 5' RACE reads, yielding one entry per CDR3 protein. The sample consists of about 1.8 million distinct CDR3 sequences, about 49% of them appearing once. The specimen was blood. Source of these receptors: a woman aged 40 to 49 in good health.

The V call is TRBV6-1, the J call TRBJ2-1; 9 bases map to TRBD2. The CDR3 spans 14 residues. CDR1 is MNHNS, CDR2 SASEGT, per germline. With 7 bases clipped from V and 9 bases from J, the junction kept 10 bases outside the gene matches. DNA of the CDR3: TGTGCCAGCATGAGGGGGCGGGGGGGCACTGAGCAGTTCTTC. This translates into CASMRGRGGTEQFF.

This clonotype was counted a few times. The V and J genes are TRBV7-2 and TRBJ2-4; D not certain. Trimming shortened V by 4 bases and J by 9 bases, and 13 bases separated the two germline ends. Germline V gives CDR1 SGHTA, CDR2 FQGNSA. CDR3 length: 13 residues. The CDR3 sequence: CASSSLTSRIQYF. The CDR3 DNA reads TGTGCCAGCAGCTCCTTAACGAGCCGCATTCAGTACTTC.

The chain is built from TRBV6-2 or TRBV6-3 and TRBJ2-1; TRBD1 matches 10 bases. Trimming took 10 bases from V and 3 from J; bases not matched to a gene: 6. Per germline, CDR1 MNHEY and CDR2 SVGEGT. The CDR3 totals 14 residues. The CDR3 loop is CATRRDRGYNEQFF. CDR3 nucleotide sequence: TGTGCCACCCGCCGGGACAGGGGCTACAATGAGCAGTTCTTC.

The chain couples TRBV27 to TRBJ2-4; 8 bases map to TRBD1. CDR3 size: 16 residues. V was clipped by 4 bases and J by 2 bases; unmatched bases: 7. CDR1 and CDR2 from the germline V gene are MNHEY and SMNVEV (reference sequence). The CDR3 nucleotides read TGTGCCAGCAGTTCATACAGGGACAGGTCCAAAAACATTCAGTACTTC. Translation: CASSSYRDRSKNIQYF.

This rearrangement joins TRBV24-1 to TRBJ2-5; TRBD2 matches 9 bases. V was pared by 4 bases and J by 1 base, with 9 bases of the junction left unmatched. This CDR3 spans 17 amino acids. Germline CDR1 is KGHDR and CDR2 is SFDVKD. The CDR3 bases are TGTGCCACCAGTGACCCTAGGCGAGCGGGGGGCCAAGAGACCCAGTACTTC. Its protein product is CATSDPRRAGGQETQYF.